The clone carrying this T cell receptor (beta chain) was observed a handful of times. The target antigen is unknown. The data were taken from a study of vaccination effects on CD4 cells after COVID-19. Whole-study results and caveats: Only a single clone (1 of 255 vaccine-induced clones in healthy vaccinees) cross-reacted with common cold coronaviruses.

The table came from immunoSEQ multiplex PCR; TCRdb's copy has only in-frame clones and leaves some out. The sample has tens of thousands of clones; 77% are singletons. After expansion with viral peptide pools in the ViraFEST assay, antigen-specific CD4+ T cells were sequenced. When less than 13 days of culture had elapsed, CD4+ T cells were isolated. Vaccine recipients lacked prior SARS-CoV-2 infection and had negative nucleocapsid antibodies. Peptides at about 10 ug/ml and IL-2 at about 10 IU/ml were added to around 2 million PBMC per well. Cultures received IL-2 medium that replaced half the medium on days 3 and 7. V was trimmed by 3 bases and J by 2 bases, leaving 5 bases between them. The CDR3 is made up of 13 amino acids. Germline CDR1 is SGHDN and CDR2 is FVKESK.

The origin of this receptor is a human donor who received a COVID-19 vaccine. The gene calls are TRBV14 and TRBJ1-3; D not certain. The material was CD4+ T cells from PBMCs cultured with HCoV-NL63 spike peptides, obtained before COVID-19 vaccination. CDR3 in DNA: TGTGCCAGCAGCCAGACGGCTGGAAACACCATATATTTT. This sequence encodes CASSQTAGNTIYF.